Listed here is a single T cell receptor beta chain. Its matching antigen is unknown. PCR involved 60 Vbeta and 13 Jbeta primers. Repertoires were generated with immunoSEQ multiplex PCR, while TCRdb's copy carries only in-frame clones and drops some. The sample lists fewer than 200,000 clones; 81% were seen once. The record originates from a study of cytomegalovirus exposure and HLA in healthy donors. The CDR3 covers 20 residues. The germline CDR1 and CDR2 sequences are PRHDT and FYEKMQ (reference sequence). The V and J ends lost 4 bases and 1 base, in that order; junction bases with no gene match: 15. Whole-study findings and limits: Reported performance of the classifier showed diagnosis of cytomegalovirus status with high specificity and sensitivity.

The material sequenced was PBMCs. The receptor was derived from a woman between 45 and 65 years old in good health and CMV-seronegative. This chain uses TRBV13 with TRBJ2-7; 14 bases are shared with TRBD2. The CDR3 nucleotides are TGTGCCAGCAGCTCGGGACTAGCGGGGGCCGCCGACTGGGAATCCTACGAGCAGTACTTC. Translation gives CASSSGLAGAADWESYEQYF.